This is a list of T cell receptor beta chains from one sample in a study of blood T cell repertoires in COVID-19. Repertoires were generated with immunoSEQ multiplex PCR, while TCRdb's copy carries only in-frame clones and drops some. Of about 170,000 clones in the sample, around 90% were seen once. Sequencing was carried out using peripheral blood. The receptors come from a man aged 50 to 59 who had recovered from COVID-19. The CDR3 runs from the conserved cysteine through the conserved F or W. The order of the fields is V gene, clone size, D gene, J gene, CDR3 DNA, CDR3 protein. A D gene is named only where the DNA matches it firmly. Some rows mark clone size as missing; the rest say once, few, many or name a class of expanded clone.

v_call: TRBV18
clone_size: NA
d_call: TRBD2
j_call: TRBJ2-1
cdr3_nt: TGTGCCAGCTCCTCCGGGAGGGATGAGCAGTTCTTC
cdr3_aa: CASSSGRDEQFF

v_call: TRBV27
clone_size: NA
d_call: NA
j_call: TRBJ2-3
cdr3_nt: TGTGCCAGCGAGGGCAGGGAGGCAGATACGCAGTATTTT
cdr3_aa: CASEGREADTQYF

v_call: TRBV4-3
clone_size: NA
d_call: NA
j_call: TRBJ2-7
cdr3_nt: TGCGCCAGCAGCCAAGAAGGGTTCGAAGCAGCGGACGAGCAGTACTTC
cdr3_aa: CASSQEGFEAADEQYF

v_call: TRBV27
clone_size: NA
d_call: NA
j_call: TRBJ2-2
cdr3_nt: TGTGCCAGCAGGGGCAGGGTAAACACCGGGGAGCTGTTTTTT
cdr3_aa: CASRGRVNTGELFF

v_call: TRBV7-2
clone_size: NA
d_call: NA
j_call: TRBJ2-7
cdr3_nt: TGTGCCAGCAGCTTAGCACAGTTACCCTACGAGCAGTACTTC
cdr3_aa: CASSLAQLPYEQYF

v_call: TRBV7-9
clone_size: NA
d_call: TRBD2
j_call: TRBJ2-3
cdr3_nt: TGTGCCAGCAGCTTAGAAGCGGGGGGGCAAGATACGCAGTATTTT
cdr3_aa: CASSLEAGGQDTQYF

v_call: TRBV29-1
clone_size: NA
d_call: NA
j_call: TRBJ1-2
cdr3_nt: TGCAGCGCTGGGCCGTCGGTAAGCGGCTACACCTTC
cdr3_aa: CSAGPSVSGYTF

v_call: TRBV5-4
clone_size: NA
d_call: TRBD1
j_call: TRBJ1-1
cdr3_nt: TGTGCCAGCAGCCCTGTCCCGGGACAGGGAAGTCGGACTGAAGCTTTCTTT
cdr3_aa: CASSPVPGQGSRTEAFF

v_call: TRBV19
clone_size: NA
d_call: TRBD1
j_call: TRBJ1-3
cdr3_nt: TGTGCCAGTAGTAAGGGGCAGGGACAGGGGGTTGTCCGCTCTGGAAACACCATATATTTT
cdr3_aa: CASSKGQGQGVVRSGNTIYF

v_call: TRBV29-1
clone_size: NA
d_call: TRBD1
j_call: TRBJ1-6
cdr3_nt: TGCAGCGTCGGGGACAGGGGGAATTCACCCCTCCACTTT
cdr3_aa: CSVGDRGNSPLHF

v_call: TRBV6-5
clone_size: NA
d_call: TRBD1
j_call: TRBJ2-5
cdr3_nt: TGTGCCAGCAGCTGGACAGGGCTCGAGACCCAGTACTTC
cdr3_aa: CASSWTGLETQYF

v_call: TRBV5-5
clone_size: NA
d_call: NA
j_call: TRBJ1-5
cdr3_nt: TGTGCCAGCAGCTGGGGCAGGGGCGATCAGCCCCAGCATTTT
cdr3_aa: CASSWGRGDQPQHF

v_call: TRBV7-9
clone_size: NA
d_call: TRBD1
j_call: TRBJ2-3
cdr3_nt: TGTGCCAGCAGCCTCGACAGGGGCGATGCAGATACGCAGTATTTT
cdr3_aa: CASSLDRGDADTQYF

v_call: TRBV5-1
clone_size: NA
d_call: TRBD2
j_call: TRBJ2-7
cdr3_nt: TGCGCCAGCAGCAGGACTAGCGGGGTCTACGAGCAGTACTTC
cdr3_aa: CASSRTSGVYEQYF

v_call: TRBV7-2
clone_size: NA
d_call: TRBD1
j_call: TRBJ1-5
cdr3_nt: TGTGCCAGCAGCATTGGACAGGGGGCGCGTGCCCAGCATTTT
cdr3_aa: CASSIGQGARAQHF

v_call: TRBV27
clone_size: NA
d_call: TRBD2
j_call: TRBJ2-7
cdr3_nt: TGTGCCAGCAGCAAACTTCTAGCGGGGGGGTCCTACGAGCAGTACTTC
cdr3_aa: CASSKLLAGGSYEQYF

v_call: TRBV9
clone_size: NA
d_call: TRBD1
j_call: TRBJ1-1
cdr3_nt: TGTGCCAGCAGCCTCACCCCCCTCAGGGGGCAGGGTGAAGCTTTCTTT
cdr3_aa: CASSLTPLRGQGEAFF

v_call: TRBV7-9
clone_size: NA
d_call: NA
j_call: TRBJ1-2
cdr3_nt: TGTGCCAGCAGCTTTCCCAGGGGAGATGGCTACACCTTC
cdr3_aa: CASSFPRGDGYTF

v_call: TRBV6-2/TRBV6-3
clone_size: NA
d_call: NA
j_call: TRBJ2-7
cdr3_nt: TGTGCCAGCAGTTACGCCACTCGGACGGGGTACTCCTACGAGCAGTACTTC
cdr3_aa: CASSYATRTGYSYEQYF

v_call: TRBV27
clone_size: once
d_call: TRBD2
j_call: TRBJ2-1
cdr3_nt: TGTGCCAGCAGACCCGGACTAGCGGGAGCCAATGAGCAGTTCTTC
cdr3_aa: CASRPGLAGANEQFF

v_call: TRBV9
clone_size: NA
d_call: NA
j_call: TRBJ2-7
cdr3_nt: TGTGCCAGCAGCGTAGCAGCAGGCCCCTACGAGCAGTACTTC
cdr3_aa: CASSVAAGPYEQYF

v_call: TRBV19
clone_size: NA
d_call: TRBD2
j_call: TRBJ2-1
cdr3_nt: TGTGCCAGTAGGGAGGGTAGCGGGAATGAGCAGTTCTTC
cdr3_aa: CASREGSGNEQFF

v_call: TRBV6-5
clone_size: NA
d_call: TRBD1
j_call: TRBJ2-1
cdr3_nt: TGTGCCAGCAGTAGTGACAGGGGGGACTACAATGAGCAGTTCTTC
cdr3_aa: CASSSDRGDYNEQFF

v_call: TRBV5-1
clone_size: NA
d_call: NA
j_call: TRBJ1-3
cdr3_nt: TGCGCCAGCGGTTTAGGGGGCTCTGGAAACACCATATATTTT
cdr3_aa: CASGLGGSGNTIYF

v_call: TRBV2
clone_size: NA
d_call: TRBD2
j_call: TRBJ2-2
cdr3_nt: TGTGCCAGCAGCACAAGACTAGCGGGGGGGCCGAACGGGGAGCTGTTTTTT
cdr3_aa: CASSTRLAGGPNGELFF

v_call: TRBV5-1
clone_size: NA
d_call: NA
j_call: TRBJ2-3
cdr3_nt: TGCGCCAGCAGCTTCTTTAGCGGCGATCGCGCAGATACGCAGTATTTT
cdr3_aa: CASSFFSGDRADTQYF

v_call: TRBV4-1
clone_size: NA
d_call: NA
j_call: TRBJ1-1
cdr3_nt: TGCGCCAGCAGCCAATTTTCAGGGGCCACTGAAGCTTTCTTT
cdr3_aa: CASSQFSGATEAFF

v_call: TRBV7-9
clone_size: NA
d_call: TRBD2
j_call: TRBJ2-1
cdr3_nt: TGTGCCAGCAGCCCGGGGGGGACTAGCGGGAGGTACAATGAGCAGTTCTTC
cdr3_aa: CASSPGGTSGRYNEQFF

v_call: TRBV30
clone_size: once
d_call: NA
j_call: TRBJ1-5
cdr3_nt: TGTGCCTGGAGTGTCACTACAGGGAGTTATCAGCCCCAGCATTTT
cdr3_aa: CAWSVTTGSYQPQHF

v_call: TRBV2
clone_size: NA
d_call: TRBD2
j_call: TRBJ2-3
cdr3_nt: TGTGCCAGCAGTGTAACTAGCGGGGGGGCCTTGGCAGATACGCAGTATTTT
cdr3_aa: CASSVTSGGALADTQYF